The subject of this entry is one T cell receptor beta chain. Random hexamers were used to reverse transcribe an amount of roughly 0.45 to 1 ug RNA. Multiplex immunoSEQ PCR targeted 54 Vbeta and 13 Jbeta TCR beta segments. TCRdb passed the immunoSEQ multiplex PCR reads through MiXCR, listing each CDR3 protein once. The sample shows approximately 200,000 distinct CDR3 sequences, about 95% of them seen only once. The authors sequenced TCR beta from blood CD8+ and CD4+ T cells. It was treatment-naive patients with stable or active relapsing-remitting disease who made up the multiple sclerosis controls. The data stem from a study of CD8 T cells in Susac syndrome. Germline V lookup: CDR1 SQVTM, CDR2 ANQGSEA. The CDR3 sequence is 13 residues long. Trimming cost V 2 bases and J 4 bases, with 11 bases left between them.

This chain joins TRBV29-1 and TRBJ1-2; unclear D gene. The material sequenced was CD4+ T cells from PBMCs. This sequence was found in a human donor with multiple sclerosis. CDR3 nucleotides: TGCAGCGTTGAAACCCGGGAATTCTATGGCTACACCTTC. It translates to CSVETREFYGYTF.